This T cell receptor (beta chain) came from a study of T cells in Graves' hyperthyroidism and ophthalmopathy. RNA transcripts were the template for amplifying TCR beta CDR3 regions. Researchers ran a first-round RT-PCR on the TCR CDR3 using the HTBI primer set. TCRdb re-analysed the multiplex PCR reads in MiXCR, keeping a single row per CDR3 protein. The sample contains 610,000 or so distinct CDR3 sequences, about half of which appear only once. This clonotype was counted a few times. The junction departs from germline at one end; a sequencing error may be responsible. Germline values: CDR1 DFQATT, CDR2 SNEGSKA (reference sequence). The CDR3 has 13 amino acids.

The source is a woman aged 18-35 years with Graves' hyperthyroidism. The rearrangement joins TRBV20-1 to TRBJ1-4; weak D call: TRBD1 (5 bases). Sequencing was done on a sample of peripheral blood or thyroid tissue (not recorded which). CDR3 protein: CSAREGPGEKLFF. DNA for the CDR3: TGCAGTGCGAGAGAGGGGCCCGGGGAAAAACTGTTTTTT.